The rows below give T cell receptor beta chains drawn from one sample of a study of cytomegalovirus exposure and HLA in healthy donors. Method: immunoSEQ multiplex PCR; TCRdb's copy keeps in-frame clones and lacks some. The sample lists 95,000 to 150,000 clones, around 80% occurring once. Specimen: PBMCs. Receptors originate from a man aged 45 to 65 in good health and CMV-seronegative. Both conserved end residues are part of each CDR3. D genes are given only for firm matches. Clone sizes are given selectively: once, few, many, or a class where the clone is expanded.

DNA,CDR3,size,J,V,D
TGTGCCAGCCGGGACAGGGGAGATCAGCCCCAGCATTTT,CASRDRGDQPQHF,.,TRBJ1-5,TRBV6-5,TRBD1
TGTGCCAGTAGTATGGCCGCTGGGCGGGACCCCTACAATGAGCAGTTCTTC,CASSMAAGRDPYNEQFF,.,TRBJ2-1,TRBV19,.
TGTGCCAGCAGCCCAAATACGAGGCCGAGTGAAAAACTGTTTTTT,CASSPNTRPSEKLFF,.,TRBJ1-4,TRBV7-9,.
TGTGCCAGCAGCTTGTGGGGACAGGGGGGCAATCAGCCCCAGCATTTT,CASSLWGQGGNQPQHF,.,TRBJ1-5,TRBV5-6,TRBD1
TGTGCCAGTAGACAGACAGAGAACACCGGGGAGCTGTTTTTT,CASRQTENTGELFF,.,TRBJ2-2,TRBV19,.
TGTGCCAGCAGCTTGACTAGCGGGGGAGCTAGCACAGATACGCAGTATTTT,CASSLTSGGASTDTQYF,.,TRBJ2-3,TRBV7-6,TRBD2
TGTGCCAGCACTAACACCCTGGAGAGGAATGGCTACACCTTC,CASTNTLERNGYTF,.,TRBJ1-2,TRBV6-5,.
TGTGCCACCAGCAGAGAGGGGAGCGGGGTATCCGGGGAGCTGTTTTTT,CATSREGSGVSGELFF,.,TRBJ2-2,TRBV15,TRBD2
TGTGCCAGCAGCTTGTACAGGTACGAGCAGTACTTC,CASSLYRYEQYF,.,TRBJ2-7,TRBV5-4,.
TGTGCCAGCAGCTTGGCGGGACTAGGTGGGACCCAGTACTTC,CASSLAGLGGTQYF,.,TRBJ2-5,TRBV5-6,TRBD2
TGTGCCAGCAGCTTGGGGGCAGCCTCTAACTATGGCTACACCTTC,CASSLGAASNYGYTF,.,TRBJ1-2,TRBV5-4,.
TGTGCCAGCAGACAGTTACTTGAAGCTTTCTTT,CASRQLLEAFF,once,TRBJ1-1,TRBV2,.
TGTGCCTGGAGTTTCCTATCCGGGACAGGGAATGAAAAACTGTTTTTT,CAWSFLSGTGNEKLFF,.,TRBJ1-4,TRBV30,TRBD1
TGTGCCTCTCAGGCGGGCAGGGGAAATCAGCCCCAGCATTTT,CASQAGRGNQPQHF,.,TRBJ1-5,TRBV2,.
TGCGCCAGCAGCTTAACGGTAAACACTGAAGCTTTCTTT,CASSLTVNTEAFF,.,TRBJ1-1,TRBV5-1,.
TGTGCCAGTAGTAAACAGGGTTATCAGCCCCAGCATTTT,CASSKQGYQPQHF,.,TRBJ1-5,TRBV19,.
TGTGCTAGCAGCTTATACGGTAGCTACAATGAGCAGTTCTTC,CASSLYGSYNEQFF,once,TRBJ2-1,TRBV7-7,.
TGTGCCAGCAGTTGGAGGTATGGCTACACCTTC,CASSWRYGYTF,.,TRBJ1-2,TRBV28,.
TGTGCCAGCAGTGAAATTGCGAGAGCAGGCTACACCTTC,CASSEIARAGYTF,.,TRBJ1-2,TRBV2,.
TGTGCCAGCAGTTACTTCGGTAGTGAAGCTTTCTTT,CASSYFGSEAFF,.,TRBJ1-1,TRBV6-5,.
TGCAGCGTTGGAAGTGAGCGGAGTGGCTACACCTTC,CSVGSERSGYTF,.,TRBJ1-2,TRBV29-1,.